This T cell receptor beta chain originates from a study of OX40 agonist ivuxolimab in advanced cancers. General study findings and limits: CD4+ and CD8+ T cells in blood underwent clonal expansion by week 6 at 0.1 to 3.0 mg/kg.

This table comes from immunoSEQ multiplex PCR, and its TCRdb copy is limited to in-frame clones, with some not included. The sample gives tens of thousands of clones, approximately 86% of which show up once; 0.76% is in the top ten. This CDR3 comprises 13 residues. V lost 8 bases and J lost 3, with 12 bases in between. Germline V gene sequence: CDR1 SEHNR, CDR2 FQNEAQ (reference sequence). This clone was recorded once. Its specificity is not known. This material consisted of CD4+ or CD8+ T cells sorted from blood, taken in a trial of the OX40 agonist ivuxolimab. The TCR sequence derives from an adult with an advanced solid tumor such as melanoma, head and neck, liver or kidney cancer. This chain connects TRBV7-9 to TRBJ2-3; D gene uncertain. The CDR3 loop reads CASGLFRTDTQYF. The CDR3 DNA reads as TGTGCCAGCGGGTTGTTTAGGACAGATACGCAGTATTTT.